The 25 T cell receptor beta chains listed next were all sequenced from one sample in a study of OX40 agonist ivuxolimab in advanced cancers. Here immunoSEQ multiplex PCR was the method, and the copy in TCRdb shows in-frame clones only, minus some. This table holds more than 35,000 clones, roughly 84% found once. Sequenced material: CD4+ or CD8+ T cells sorted from blood, taken in a trial of the OX40 agonist ivuxolimab. The receptors were gathered from an adult with an advanced solid tumor such as melanoma, head and neck, liver or kidney cancer.

V is TRBV4-3 and J is TRBJ1-4, with 10 bases identical to TRBD1. The V segment lost 5 bases and the J segment 8 bases; nucleotides outside the gene matches: 8. The CDR3 has 15 residues. CDR1 is LGHNA, CDR2 YSLEER, per germline. The CDR3 loop is CASSAGTGDLEKLFF. The CDR3 coding sequence is TGCGCCAGCAGCGCCGGGACAGGGGATTTGGAAAAACTGTTTTTT.

This clone was found once. The V call is TRBV28, the J call TRBJ2-1; no firm D call. The CDR3 is 13 amino acids. V lost 7 bases and J lost 5, with 12 bases in between. The germline CDR1 and CDR2 sequences are MDHEN and SYDVKM. The CDR3 DNA reads TGTGCCAGCAAGGTTACTGGGGACAATGAGCAGTTCTTC. It yields the protein CASKVTGDNEQFF.

This clone came up once. This sequence joins TRBV6-6 and TRBJ1-4; D might be TRBD1 (5 bases). Germline V gene data show CDR1 as MNHNY and CDR2 as SVGAGI (reference sequence). V gave up 0 bases and J gave up 5 bases, with 10 bases separating them. CDR3 length: 15 amino acids. DNA of the CDR3: TGTGCCAGCAGTTACTCTGTAGGGGCCAATGAAAAACTGTTTTTT. This translates into CASSYSVGANEKLFF.

The rearrangement uses TRBV5-1 and TRBJ2-6; 7 bases match TRBD1. With V trimmed by 3 bases and J by 0 bases, 3 bases remained unmatched. This CDR3 has 16 amino acids. Germline CDR1 SGHRS, CDR2 YFSETQ. The CDR3: CASSWTGSSGANVLTF. In DNA form, the CDR3 reads TGCGCCAGCAGCTGGACAGGTAGCTCTGGGGCCAACGTCCTGACTTTC.

The chain is built from TRBV7-9 and TRBJ1-1; no firm D call. The V and J ends lost 5 bases and 11 bases respectively, with 15 bases between them. The germline V gene has CDR1 SEHNR and CDR2 FQNEAQ (reference sequence). This CDR3 is built from 12 residues. The CDR3 protein is CASSPQREGAFF. CDR3 nucleotide sequence: TGTGCCAGCAGCCCACAGCGGGAGGGCGCTTTCTTT.

This clone was observed a few times. The chain employs TRBV13 and TRBJ2-7, with 12 bases identical to TRBD2. Trimming removed 5 bases from V and 3 bases from J; junction bases left unmatched: 2. The CDR3 contains 14 residues. The germline V gene encodes CDR1 PRHDT and CDR2 FYEKMQ (reference sequence). The CDR3 is CASSLAGGHYEQYF. CDR3 coding DNA: TGTGCCAGCAGCCTAGCGGGGGGGCACTACGAGCAGTACTTC.

The chain couples TRBV28 to TRBJ1-2; TRBD1 might be the D (5 bases). Trimming removed 6 bases from V and 3 bases from J, with 11 bases in between. CDR1 is MDHEN and CDR2 is SYDVKM in the germline V gene. CDR3 length: 13 residues. The CDR3: CASSPIGDYGYTF. The CDR3, as DNA: TGTGCCAGCAGCCCTATAGGGGACTATGGCTACACCTTC.

This clone is a singleton in its sample. This sequence joins TRBV11-3 and TRBJ1-3; TRBD1 is a possible D gene (6 bases). Germline V gene sequence: CDR1 SGHNT, CDR2 YENEEA. Trimming took off 10 bases at V and 12 bases at J, with 19 bases between the two ends. The CDR3 runs 12 residues. The CDR3 is CATEGGAEGIYF. In DNA, the CDR3 is TGTGCCACCGAAGGGGGGGCCGAAGGCATATATTTT.

This clone was seen a handful of times. J is TRBJ2-7 and V is TRBV7-9; maybe TRBD2 (6 bases). The CDR3 totals 11 residues. Germline V gene lookup returns CDR1 SEHNR and CDR2 FQNEAQ (reference sequence). V was trimmed by 7 bases and J by 3 bases, leaving 7 bases between them. The CDR3 region is CASTGGYEQYF. Written as DNA, the CDR3 is TGTGCCAGCACCGGGGGCTACGAGCAGTACTTC.

This clone came up a few times. The CDR3 sequence: CASSLQGFNQPQHF. In nucleotides, the CDR3 is TGTGCCAGCAGTCTCCAGGGCTTCAATCAGCCCCAGCATTTT. The rearrangement links TRBV27 to TRBJ1-5, with a weak D call TRBD1 (5 bases). The V gene's germline CDR1 is MNHEY and CDR2 SMNVEV (reference sequence). The V end was cut by 5 bases, the J end by 3 bases, with 11 bases between. This CDR3 comprises 14 residues.

V is TRBV4-1 and J is TRBJ1-1; D remains ambiguous. Trimming shortened V by 0 bases and J by 5 bases, and 13 bases separated the two germline ends. Germline-derived CDR1 and CDR2 are MGHRA and YSYEKL. The CDR3 consists of 15 residues. CDR3 DNA sequence: TGCGCCAGCAGCCAAGATTTGGCCCAGCGGACTGAAGCTTTCTTT. This translates into CASSQDLAQRTEAFF.

This clone appeared once. The chain combines TRBV6-5 with TRBJ1-1, with 7 bases aligning to TRBD1. The CDR3 covers 14 residues. Germline CDR1 is MNHEY and CDR2 is SVGAGI. V shed 2 bases, J shed 5 bases, and the junction held 5 bases outside the gene matches. CDR3 amino acids: CASSYSEGQTEAFF. As DNA, the CDR3 is TGTGCCAGCAGTTACAGTGAGGGACAGACTGAAGCTTTCTTT.

The chain recombines TRBV19 with TRBJ1-1; TRBD1 matches at 11 bases. The CDR3 length is 13 residues. Germline V lookup: CDR1 LNHDA, CDR2 SQIVND (reference sequence). V shed 10 bases, J shed 6 bases, and the junction held 7 bases outside the gene matches. In DNA, the CDR3 is TGTGCCACGAGGGACAGGGGGACCCCTGAAGCTTTCTTT. Translated, it gives CATRDRGTPEAFF.

The rearrangement joins TRBV19 to TRBJ1-1; 7 nucleotides align to TRBD1. The CDR3 is 14 amino acids. V shed 4 bases and J 4 bases; nucleotides not matched to a gene: 6. Per the germline V gene, CDR1 is LNHDA and CDR2 is SQIVND (reference sequence). DNA of the CDR3: TGTGCCAGTAGTAGACAGGGTCTGGGCACTGAAGCTTTCTTT. Its translation is CASSRQGLGTEAFF.

The CDR3 region is CASSLGEQFF. The CDR3, as DNA: TGTGCCAGCAGTTTAGGTGAGCAGTTCTTC. The genes are TRBV27 and TRBJ2-1; D is unresolved. The V end was cut by 2 bases, the J end by 9 bases, with 2 bases between. CDR1 and CDR2 (germline): MNHEY, SMNVEV (reference sequence). The CDR3 has 10 amino acids.

The rearrangement joins TRBV6-6 to TRBJ1-2; D is undetermined. The CDR3 runs 14 residues. The germline V and J ends were trimmed by 5 bases and 0 bases, with 10 bases remaining between them. Germline V lookup: CDR1 MNHNY, CDR2 SVGAGI (reference sequence). CDR3 amino acids: CASSHLQTNYGYTF. DNA of the CDR3: TGTGCCAGCAGTCATCTGCAGACTAACTATGGCTACACCTTC.

The chain has TRBV28 and TRBJ1-6; D is ambiguous. V lost 2 bases, J lost 7 bases, and 12 bases lay in between. The germline V gene encodes CDR1 MDHEN and CDR2 SYDVKM. This CDR3 spans 15 amino acids. CDR3 DNA: TGTGCCAGCAGTTTAAGTAGGGCTCCGAATTCACCCCTCCACTTT. Translated: CASSLSRAPNSPLHF.

The chain employs TRBV27 and TRBJ1-2; D is uncertain. Trimming stripped 4 bases from V and 3 bases from J, with 15 bases between. This CDR3 comprises 15 residues. Germline V gene sequence: CDR1 MNHEY, CDR2 SMNVEV (reference sequence). The CDR3: CASSSPGSAHYGYTF. Written as DNA, the CDR3 is TGTGCCAGCAGTTCCCCCGGCTCAGCCCACTATGGCTACACCTTC.

This clone was picked up one time. This rearrangement joins TRBV5-4 to TRBJ1-2; 9 positions match TRBD1. The germline CDR1 and CDR2 sequences are SGHNT and YYREEE (reference sequence). This CDR3 spans 14 amino acids. J gave up 4 bases and V 3 bases, and 4 bases lay outside the gene matches. The CDR3 DNA reads as TGTGCCAGCAGCTCGGGACAGGGATTCTATGGCTACACCTTC. It specifies CASSSGQGFYGYTF.

The rearrangement links TRBV29-1 to TRBJ1-2; no clear D. This CDR3 is 12 amino acids long. CDR1 and CDR2 (germline): SQVTM, ANQGSEA. The V end was cut by 0 bases, the J end by 3 bases, with 5 bases between. Here the CDR3 reads CSVEDLYYGYTF. In DNA, the CDR3 is TGCAGCGTTGAAGACCTGTACTATGGCTACACCTTC.

The genes are TRBV27 and TRBJ1-4; 7 nucleotides align to TRBD1. CDR3 length: 14 residues. The ends lost 5 bases at V and 4 bases at J; junction bases unmatched: 4. Germline V CDR1 and CDR2: MNHEY, SMNVEV (reference sequence). The CDR3 region is CASSQTGHNEKLFF. In DNA, the CDR3 is TGTGCCAGCAGTCAGACAGGGCATAATGAAAAACTGTTTTTT.

The chain carries TRBV6-4 and TRBJ2-6; D ambiguous. CDR1 is MRHNA and CDR2 is SNTAGT in the germline V gene. Trimming took 3 bases from V and 1 from J, leaving 4 bases between them. The CDR3 totals 14 residues. The CDR3 DNA sequence: TGTGCCAGCAGTGAACGGTCTGGGGCCAACGTCCTGACTTTC. Encoded protein: CASSERSGANVLTF.

The chain recombines TRBV15 with TRBJ2-3, with 9 bases that match TRBD2. Germline-derived CDR1 and CDR2 are LNHNV and YYDKDF (reference sequence). The CDR3 runs 16 residues. Trimming cost V 4 bases and J 4 bases; bases outside gene matches: 9. The CDR3 loop reads CATSKGAGGHSDTQYF. The DNA of the CDR3 is TGTGCCACCAGCAAGGGGGCGGGGGGGCATTCAGATACGCAGTATTTT.

The rearrangement joins TRBV4-2 to TRBJ2-1; D is perhaps TRBD1 (5 bases). The CDR3 is made up of 14 amino acids. The germline V gene encodes CDR1 LGHNA and CDR2 YNFKEQ. The germline V and J ends were trimmed by 4 bases and 7 bases, with 14 bases remaining between them. This CDR3 reads CASSRNTGINEQFF. CDR3 sequence (DNA): TGTGCCAGCAGCCGGAACACAGGAATAAATGAGCAGTTCTTC.

V gene TRBV11-1 combines with J gene TRBJ2-7, with D tentatively TRBD2 (5 bases). The CDR3 extends over 15 amino acids. CDR1 is SGHAT and CDR2 is FQDESV in the germline V gene (reference sequence). V was trimmed by 2 bases and J by 0 bases, leaving 11 bases between them. The CDR3 region has the DNA TGTGCCAGCAGCTTAACGGGATATAGCTCCTACGAGCAGTACTTC. Translating gives CASSLTGYSSYEQYF. Combining the CDR3 with reference TRBV11-1 and TRBJ2-7 gives the whole variable domain EAEVAQSPRYKITEKSQAVAFWCDPISGHATLYWYRQILGQGPELLVQFQDESVVDDSQLPKDRFSAERLKGVDSTLKIQPAELGDSAMYLCASSLTGYSSYEQYFGPGTRLTVT.